This TCR beta chain was sequenced in a study of human T cells and chemical hapten exposure. Time point of the sample: patch test 1, 2 weeks after DPC sensitization. The treatment is: therapeutic diphenylcyclopropenone sensitization with weekly scalp DPC. Ten or more counts support this clonotype. Germline CDR1 and CDR2: DFQATT and SNEGSKA (reference sequence). The V gene lost 2 bases and the J gene lost 1 base, with 12 bases spanning the gap. The CDR3 totals 16 residues. One entry per CDR3 protein, called by TCRdb with MiXCR from the RACE reads. The sample lists over 75,000 distinct CDR3 sequences; 7% to 8% were seen once.

V and J are TRBV20-1 and TRBJ2-6; D could derive from TRBD1 or TRBD2 (7 bases each). The source is a woman younger than 45 with alopecia areata. Some clones in this sample may be carry-over from other donors' samples. The sample was whole blood, taken in connection with sensitization to the hapten diphenylcyclopropenone (DPC). CDR3 bases: TGCAGTGCTAGACGACAGGGAGGGTCTGGGGCCAACGTCCTGACTTTC. Protein: CSARRQGGSGANVLTF.